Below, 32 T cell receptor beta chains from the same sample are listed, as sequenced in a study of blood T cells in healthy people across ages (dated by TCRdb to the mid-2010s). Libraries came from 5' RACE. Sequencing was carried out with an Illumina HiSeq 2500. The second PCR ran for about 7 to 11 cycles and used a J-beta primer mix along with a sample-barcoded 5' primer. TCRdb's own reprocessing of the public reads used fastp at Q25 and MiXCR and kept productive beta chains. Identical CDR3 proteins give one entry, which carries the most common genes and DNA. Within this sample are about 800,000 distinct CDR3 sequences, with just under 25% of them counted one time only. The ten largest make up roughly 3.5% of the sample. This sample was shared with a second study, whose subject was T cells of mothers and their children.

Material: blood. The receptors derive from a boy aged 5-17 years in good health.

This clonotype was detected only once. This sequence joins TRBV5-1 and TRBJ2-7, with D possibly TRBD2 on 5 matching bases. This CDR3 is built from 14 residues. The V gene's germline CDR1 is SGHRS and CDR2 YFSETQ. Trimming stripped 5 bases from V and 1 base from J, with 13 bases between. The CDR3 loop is CASRGALRSYEQYF. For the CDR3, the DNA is TGCGCCAGCAGGGGAGCCCTAAGGTCCTACGAGCAGTACTTC. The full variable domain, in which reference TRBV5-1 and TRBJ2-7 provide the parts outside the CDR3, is KAGVTQTPRYLIKTRGQQVTLSCSPISGHRSVSWYQQTPGQGLQFLFEYFSETQRNKGNFPGRFSGRQFSNSRSEMNVSTLELGDSALYLCASRGALRSYEQYFGPGTRLTVT.

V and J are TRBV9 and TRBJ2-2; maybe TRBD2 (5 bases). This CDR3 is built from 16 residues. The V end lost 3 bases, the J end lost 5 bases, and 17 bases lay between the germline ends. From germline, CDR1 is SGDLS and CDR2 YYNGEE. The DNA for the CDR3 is TGTGCCAGCAGCGGAGGGTTGGGCGTTTTGACCGGGGAGCTGTTTTTT. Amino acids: CASSGGLGVLTGELFF.

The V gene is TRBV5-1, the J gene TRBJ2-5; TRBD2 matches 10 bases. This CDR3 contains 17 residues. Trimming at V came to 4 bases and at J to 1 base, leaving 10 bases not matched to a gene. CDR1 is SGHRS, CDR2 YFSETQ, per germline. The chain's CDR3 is CASSRLAGAKGQETQYF. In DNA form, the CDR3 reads TGCGCCAGCAGCCGCCTAGCGGGAGCCAAGGGCCAAGAGACCCAGTACTTC.

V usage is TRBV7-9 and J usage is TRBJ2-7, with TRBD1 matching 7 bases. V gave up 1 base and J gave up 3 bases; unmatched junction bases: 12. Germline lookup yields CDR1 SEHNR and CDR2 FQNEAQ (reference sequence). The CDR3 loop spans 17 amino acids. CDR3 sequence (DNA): TGTGCCAGCAGCTTAGGACTTAGGGGGCCGGTGCACTACGAGCAGTACTTC. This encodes CASSLGLRGPVHYEQYF. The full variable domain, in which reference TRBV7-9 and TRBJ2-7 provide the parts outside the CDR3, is DTGVSQNPRHKITKRGQNVTFRCDPISEHNRLYWYRQTLGQGPEFLTYFQNEAQLEKSRLLSDRFSAERPKGSFSTLEIQRTEQGDSAMYLCASSLGLRGPVHYEQYFGPGTRLTVT.

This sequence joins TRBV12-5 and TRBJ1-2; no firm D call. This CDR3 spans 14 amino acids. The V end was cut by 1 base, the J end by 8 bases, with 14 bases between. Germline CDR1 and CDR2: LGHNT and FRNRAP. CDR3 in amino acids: CASGLEGIAGGYTF. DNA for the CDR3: TGTGCTAGTGGTTTGGAAGGGATTGCGGGCGGCTACACCTTC.

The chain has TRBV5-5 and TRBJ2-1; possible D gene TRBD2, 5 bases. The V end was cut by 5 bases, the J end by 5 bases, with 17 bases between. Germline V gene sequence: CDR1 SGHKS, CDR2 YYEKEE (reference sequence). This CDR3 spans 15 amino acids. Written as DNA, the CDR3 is TGTGCCAGCAGTTCGGGGAGCGGAGCCGACAATGAGCAGTTCTTC. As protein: CASSSGSGADNEQFF.

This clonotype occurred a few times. CDR3: CASVGRRGDIQYF. CDR3 nucleotides: TGTGCCAGCGTTGGCAGGAGGGGGGACATTCAGTACTTC. J is TRBJ2-4 and V is TRBV5-6, with D possibly called TRBD1 or TRBD2 (6 bases each). The CDR3 is 13 amino acids. The V gene lost 7 bases and the J gene lost 8 bases, with 16 bases spanning the gap. CDR1 and CDR2 from the germline V gene are SGHDT and YYEEEE.

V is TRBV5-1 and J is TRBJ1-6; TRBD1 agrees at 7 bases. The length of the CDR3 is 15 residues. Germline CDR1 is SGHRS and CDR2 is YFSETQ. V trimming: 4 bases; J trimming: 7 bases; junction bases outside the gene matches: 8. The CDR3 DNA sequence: TGCGCCAGCAGCCCCGGACAGGCGTGGAATTCACCCCTCCACTTT. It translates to CASSPGQAWNSPLHF.

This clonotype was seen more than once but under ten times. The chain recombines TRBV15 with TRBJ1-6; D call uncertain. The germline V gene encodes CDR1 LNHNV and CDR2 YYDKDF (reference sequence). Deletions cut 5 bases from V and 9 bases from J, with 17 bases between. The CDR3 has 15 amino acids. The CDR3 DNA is TGTGCCACCAGCCCCCGGTCGGGAGTGAGTTCACCCCTCCACTTT. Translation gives CATSPRSGVSSPLHF.

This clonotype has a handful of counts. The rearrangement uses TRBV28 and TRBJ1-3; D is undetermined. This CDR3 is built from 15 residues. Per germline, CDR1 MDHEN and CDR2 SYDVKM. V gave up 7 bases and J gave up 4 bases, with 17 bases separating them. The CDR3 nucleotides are TGTGCCAGCACCTTAGAGGTCTCCTCGGGAAACACCATATATTTT. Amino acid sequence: CASTLEVSSGNTIYF.

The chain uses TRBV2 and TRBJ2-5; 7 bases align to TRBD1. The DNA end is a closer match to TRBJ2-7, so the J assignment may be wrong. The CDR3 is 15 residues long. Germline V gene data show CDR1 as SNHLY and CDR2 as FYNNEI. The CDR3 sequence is CASSEGQGLYYEQYF. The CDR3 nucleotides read TGTGCCAGCAGTGAAGGACAGGGCCTCTACTACGAGCAGTACTTC.

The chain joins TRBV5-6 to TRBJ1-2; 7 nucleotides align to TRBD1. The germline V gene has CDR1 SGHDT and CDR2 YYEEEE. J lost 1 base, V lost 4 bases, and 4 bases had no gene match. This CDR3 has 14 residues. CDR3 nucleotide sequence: TGTGCCAGCAGCCCAGGGACAGATAACTATGGCTACACCTTC. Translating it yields CASSPGTDNYGYTF.

CDR3 amino acids: CASSEDASGSDEQFF. The CDR3 nucleotides read TGTGCCAGCAGTGAAGATGCTAGCGGGAGCGATGAGCAGTTCTTC. The chain uses TRBV6-1 and TRBJ2-5; 10 positions match TRBD2. The DNA matches TRBJ2-1 better at its end, which makes the J call doubtful. The germline V gene encodes CDR1 MNHNS and CDR2 SASEGT. The CDR3 length is 15 residues.

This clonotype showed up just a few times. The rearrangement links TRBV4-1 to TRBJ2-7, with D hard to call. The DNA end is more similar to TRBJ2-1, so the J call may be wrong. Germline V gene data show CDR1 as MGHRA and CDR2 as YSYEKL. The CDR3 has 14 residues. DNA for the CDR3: TGCGCCAGCAGCCTCTACACAAAATCGAATGAGCAGTTCTTC. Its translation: CASSLYTKSNEQFF.

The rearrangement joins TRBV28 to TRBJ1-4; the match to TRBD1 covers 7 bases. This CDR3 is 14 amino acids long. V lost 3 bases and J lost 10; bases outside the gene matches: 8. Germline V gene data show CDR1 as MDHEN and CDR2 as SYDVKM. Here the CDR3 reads CASSFDREDGKLFF. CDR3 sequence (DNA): TGTGCCAGCAGTTTCGACAGGGAGGATGGAAAACTGTTTTTT.

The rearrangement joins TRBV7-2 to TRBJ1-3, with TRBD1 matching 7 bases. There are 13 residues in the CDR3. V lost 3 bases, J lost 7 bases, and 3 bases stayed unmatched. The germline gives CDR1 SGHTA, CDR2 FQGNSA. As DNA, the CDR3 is TGTGCCAGCAGCTTGGACAGGAGTAACACCATATATTTT. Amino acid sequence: CASSLDRSNTIYF.

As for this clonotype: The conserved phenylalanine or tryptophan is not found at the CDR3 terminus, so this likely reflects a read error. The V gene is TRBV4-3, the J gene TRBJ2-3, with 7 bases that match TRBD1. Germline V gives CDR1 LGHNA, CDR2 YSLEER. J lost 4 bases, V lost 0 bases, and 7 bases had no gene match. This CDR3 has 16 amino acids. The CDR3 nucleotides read TGCGCCAGCAGCCAAGATATAGCCACAGGGGCAGATACGCAGTATTCT. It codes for CASSQDIATGADTQYS.

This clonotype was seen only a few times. CDR3 loop: CASSPPPGSLYGYTF. The CDR3 DNA is TGTGCCAGCTCACCACCGCCCGGATCGCTCTATGGCTACACCTTC. This chain joins TRBV18 and TRBJ1-2; no definite D call. The V gene lost 0 bases and the J gene lost 4 bases, with 12 bases spanning the gap. The CDR3 loop spans 15 amino acids. CDR1 and CDR2 (germline): KGHSH, LQKENI. Combining the CDR3 with reference TRBV18 and TRBJ1-2 gives the whole variable domain NAGVMQNPRHLVRRRGQEARLRCSPMKGHSHVYWYRQLPEEGLKFMVYLQKENIIDESGMPKERFSAEFPKEGPSILRIQQVVRGDSAAYFCASSPPPGSLYGYTFGSGTRLTVV.

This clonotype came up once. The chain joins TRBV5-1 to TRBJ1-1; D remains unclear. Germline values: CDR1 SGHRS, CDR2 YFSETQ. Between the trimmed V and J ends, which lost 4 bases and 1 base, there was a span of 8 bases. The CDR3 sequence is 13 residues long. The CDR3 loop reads CASSPDWNTEAFF. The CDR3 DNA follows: TGCGCCAGCAGCCCGGACTGGAACACTGAAGCTTTCTTT.

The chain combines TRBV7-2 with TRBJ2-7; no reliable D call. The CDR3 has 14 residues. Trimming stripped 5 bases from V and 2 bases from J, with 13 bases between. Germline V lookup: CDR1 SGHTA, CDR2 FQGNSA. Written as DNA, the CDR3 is TGTGCCAGCAGCCCCAGCGCAGGACCCTACGAGCAGTACTTC. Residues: CASSPSAGPYEQYF. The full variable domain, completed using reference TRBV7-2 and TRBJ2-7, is GAGVSQSPSNKVTEKGKDVELRCDPISGHTALYWYRQSLGQGLEFLIYFQGNSAPDKSGLPSDRFSAERTGGSVSTLTIQRTQQEDSAVYLCASSPSAGPYEQYFGPGTRLTVT.

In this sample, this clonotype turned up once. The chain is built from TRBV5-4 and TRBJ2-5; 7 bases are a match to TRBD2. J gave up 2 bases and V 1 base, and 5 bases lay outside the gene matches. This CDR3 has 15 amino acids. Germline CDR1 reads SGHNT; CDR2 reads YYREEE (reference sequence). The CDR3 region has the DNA TGTGCCAGCAGCTTGAGGTCGGGAGGACAAGAGACCCAGTACTTC. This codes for CASSLRSGGQETQYF.

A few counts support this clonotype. This CDR3 is CASSWGQGNQPQHF. The DNA of the CDR3 is TGTGCCAGCAGTTGGGGACAGGGCAATCAGCCCCAGCATTTT. The J gene is TRBJ1-5, the V gene TRBV27; 8 bases align to TRBD1. Trimming cost V 4 bases and J 2 bases; bases outside gene matches: 1. Looked up from germline, CDR1 is MNHEY and CDR2 is SMNVEV (reference sequence). The CDR3 totals 14 residues.

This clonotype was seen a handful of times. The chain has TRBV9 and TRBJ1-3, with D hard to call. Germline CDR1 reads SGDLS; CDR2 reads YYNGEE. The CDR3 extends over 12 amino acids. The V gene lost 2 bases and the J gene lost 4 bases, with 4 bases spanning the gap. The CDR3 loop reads CASSVSGNTIYF. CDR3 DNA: TGTGCCAGCAGCGTCTCAGGAAACACCATATATTTT.

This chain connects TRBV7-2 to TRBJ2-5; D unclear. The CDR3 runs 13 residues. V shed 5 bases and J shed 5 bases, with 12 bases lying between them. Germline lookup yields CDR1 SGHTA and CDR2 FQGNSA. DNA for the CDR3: TGTGCCAGCAGCCGGAACTACGGGGAGACCCAGTACTTC. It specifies CASSRNYGETQYF.

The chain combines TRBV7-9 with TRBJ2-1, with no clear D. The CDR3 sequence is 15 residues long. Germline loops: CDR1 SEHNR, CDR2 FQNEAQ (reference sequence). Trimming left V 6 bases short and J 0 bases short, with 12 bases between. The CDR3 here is CASRKTSSSYNEQFF. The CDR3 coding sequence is TGTGCCAGCAGAAAGACCTCAAGCTCCTACAATGAGCAGTTCTTC.

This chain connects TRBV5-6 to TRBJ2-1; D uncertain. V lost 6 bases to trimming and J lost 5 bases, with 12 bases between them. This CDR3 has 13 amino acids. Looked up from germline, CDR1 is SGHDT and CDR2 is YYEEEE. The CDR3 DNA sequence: TGTGCCAGCACCCTGGCTGTCCACAATGAGCAGTTCTTC. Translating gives CASTLAVHNEQFF.

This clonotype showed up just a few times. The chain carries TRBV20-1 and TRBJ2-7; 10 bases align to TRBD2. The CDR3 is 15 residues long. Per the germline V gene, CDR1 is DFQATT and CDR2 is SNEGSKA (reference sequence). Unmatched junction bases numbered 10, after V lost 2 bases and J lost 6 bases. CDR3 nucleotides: TGCAGTGCTAGATCATCTCAGGGACTAGCGCTCGAGCAGTACTTC. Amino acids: CSARSSQGLALEQYF.

As DNA, the CDR3 is TGTGCCAGCAGCGTACTTACCGACAAGGGCGACAATGAGCAGTTCTTC. Protein: CASSVLTDKGDNEQFF. The rearrangement uses TRBV9 and TRBJ2-1; no firm D call. CDR3 length equals 16 residues. Germline V CDR1 and CDR2: SGDLS, YYNGEE. V gave up 1 base and J gave up 5 bases, with 16 bases separating them.

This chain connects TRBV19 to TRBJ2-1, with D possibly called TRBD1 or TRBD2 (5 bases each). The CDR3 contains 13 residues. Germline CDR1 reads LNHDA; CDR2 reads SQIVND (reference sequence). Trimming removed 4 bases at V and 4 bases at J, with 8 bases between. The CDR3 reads CASSRGLYNEQFF. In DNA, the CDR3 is TGTGCCAGTAGTAGGGGGTTATACAATGAGCAGTTCTTC.

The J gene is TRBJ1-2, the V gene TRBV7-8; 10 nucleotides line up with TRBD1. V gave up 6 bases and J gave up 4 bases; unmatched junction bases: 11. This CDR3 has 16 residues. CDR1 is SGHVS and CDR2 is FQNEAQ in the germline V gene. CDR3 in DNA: TGTGCCAGCAGGCCCGGGACAGGGGATGGGGGCTATGGCTACACCTTC. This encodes CASRPGTGDGGYGYTF.

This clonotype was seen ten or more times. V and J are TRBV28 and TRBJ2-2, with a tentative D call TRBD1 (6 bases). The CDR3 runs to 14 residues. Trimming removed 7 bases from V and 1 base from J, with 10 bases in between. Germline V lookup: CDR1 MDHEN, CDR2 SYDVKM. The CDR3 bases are TGTGCCAGCATGATAGGGGGGAACACCGGGGAGCTGTTTTTT. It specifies CASMIGGNTGELFF.

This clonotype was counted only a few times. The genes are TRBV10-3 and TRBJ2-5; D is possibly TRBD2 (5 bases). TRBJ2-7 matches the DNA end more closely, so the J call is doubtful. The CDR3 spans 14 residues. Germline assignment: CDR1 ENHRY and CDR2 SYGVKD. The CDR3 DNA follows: TGTGCCATCAGTGAGAGTGGGAGTGCCTACGAGCAGTACTTC. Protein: CAISESGSAYEQYF.